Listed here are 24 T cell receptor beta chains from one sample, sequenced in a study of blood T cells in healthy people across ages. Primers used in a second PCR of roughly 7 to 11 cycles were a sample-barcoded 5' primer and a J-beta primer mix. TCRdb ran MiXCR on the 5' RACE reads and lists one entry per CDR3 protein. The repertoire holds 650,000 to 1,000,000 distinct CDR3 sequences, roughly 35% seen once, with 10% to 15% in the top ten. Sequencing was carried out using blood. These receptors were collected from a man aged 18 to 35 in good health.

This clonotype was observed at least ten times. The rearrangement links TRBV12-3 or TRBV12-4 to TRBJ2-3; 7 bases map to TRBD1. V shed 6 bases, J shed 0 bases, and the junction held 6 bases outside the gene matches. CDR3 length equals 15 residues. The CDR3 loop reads CASSQRQGSTDTQYF. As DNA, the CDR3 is TGTGCCAGCAGCCAACGACAGGGAAGCACAGATACGCAGTATTTT.

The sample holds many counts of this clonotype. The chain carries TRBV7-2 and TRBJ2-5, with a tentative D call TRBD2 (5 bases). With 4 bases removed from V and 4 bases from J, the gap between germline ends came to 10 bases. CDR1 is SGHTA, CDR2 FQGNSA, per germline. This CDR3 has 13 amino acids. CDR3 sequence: CASSSDEGETQYF. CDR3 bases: TGTGCCAGCAGCTCCGATGAGGGAGAGACCCAGTACTTC.

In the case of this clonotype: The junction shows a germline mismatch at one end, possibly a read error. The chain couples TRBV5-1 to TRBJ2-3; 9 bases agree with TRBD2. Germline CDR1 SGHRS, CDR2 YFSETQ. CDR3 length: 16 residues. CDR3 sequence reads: CTSSLRAGGRTDTQYF. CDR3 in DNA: TGCACCAGCAGCCTCAGAGCGGGGGGCCGCACAGATACGCAGTATTTT.

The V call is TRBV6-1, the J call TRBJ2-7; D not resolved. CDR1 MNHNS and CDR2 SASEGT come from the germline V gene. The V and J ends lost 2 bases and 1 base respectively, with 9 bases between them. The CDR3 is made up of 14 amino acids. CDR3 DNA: TGTGCCAGCAGTGAATTATACGTTTCCTACGAGCAGTACTTC. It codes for CASSELYVSYEQYF.

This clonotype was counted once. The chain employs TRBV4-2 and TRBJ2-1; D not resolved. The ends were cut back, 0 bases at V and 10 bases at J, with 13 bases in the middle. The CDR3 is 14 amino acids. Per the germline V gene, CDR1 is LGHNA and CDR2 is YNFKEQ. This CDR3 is CASSQEMGSYEQFF. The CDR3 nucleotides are TGTGCCAGCAGCCAAGAAATGGGCAGCTACGAGCAGTTCTTC.

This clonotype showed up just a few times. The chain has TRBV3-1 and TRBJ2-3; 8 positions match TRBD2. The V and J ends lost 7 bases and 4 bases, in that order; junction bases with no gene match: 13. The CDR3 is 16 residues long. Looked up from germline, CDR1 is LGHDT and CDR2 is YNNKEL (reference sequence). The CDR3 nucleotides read TGTGCCAGCACCATAAGAGGCGGGGGGTTCCCAGATACGCAGTATTTT. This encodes CASTIRGGGFPDTQYF.

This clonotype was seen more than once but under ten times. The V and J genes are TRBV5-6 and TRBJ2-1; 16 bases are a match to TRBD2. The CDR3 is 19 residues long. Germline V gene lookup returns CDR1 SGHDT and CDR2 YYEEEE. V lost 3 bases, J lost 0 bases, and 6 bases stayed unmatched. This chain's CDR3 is CASSSGTSGGAISYNEQFF. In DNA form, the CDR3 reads TGTGCCAGCAGCTCCGGGACTAGCGGGGGGGCGATCTCCTACAATGAGCAGTTCTTC.

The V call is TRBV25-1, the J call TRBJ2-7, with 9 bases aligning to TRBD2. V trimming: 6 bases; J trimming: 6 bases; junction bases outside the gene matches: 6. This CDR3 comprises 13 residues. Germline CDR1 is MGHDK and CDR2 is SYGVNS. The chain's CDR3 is CASSHGLAREQYF. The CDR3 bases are TGTGCCAGCAGCCATGGACTAGCGCGCGAGCAGTACTTC.

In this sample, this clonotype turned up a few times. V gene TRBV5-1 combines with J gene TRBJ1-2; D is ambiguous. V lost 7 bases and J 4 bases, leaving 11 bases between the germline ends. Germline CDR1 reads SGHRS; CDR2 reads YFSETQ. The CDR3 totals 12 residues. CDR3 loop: CASSQQSYGYTF. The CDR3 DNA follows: TGCGCCAGCTCACAACAGTCCTATGGCTACACCTTC.

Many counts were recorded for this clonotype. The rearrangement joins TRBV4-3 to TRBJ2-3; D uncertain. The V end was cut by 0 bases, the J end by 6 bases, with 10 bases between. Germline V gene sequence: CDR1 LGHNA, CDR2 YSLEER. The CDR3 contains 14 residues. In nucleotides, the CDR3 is TGCGCCAGCAGCCAAGATCCGATATCGGATACGCAGTATTTT. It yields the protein CASSQDPISDTQYF.

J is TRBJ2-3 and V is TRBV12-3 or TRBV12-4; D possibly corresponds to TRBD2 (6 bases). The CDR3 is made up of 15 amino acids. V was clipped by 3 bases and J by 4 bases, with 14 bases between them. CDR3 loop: CASSFREARADTQYF. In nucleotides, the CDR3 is TGTGCCAGCAGTTTTAGGGAGGCTAGAGCAGATACGCAGTATTTT.

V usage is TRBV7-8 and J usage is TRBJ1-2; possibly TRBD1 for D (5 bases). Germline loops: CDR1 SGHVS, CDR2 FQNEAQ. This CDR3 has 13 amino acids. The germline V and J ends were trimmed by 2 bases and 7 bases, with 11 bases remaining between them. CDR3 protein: CASSLKGTGGYTF. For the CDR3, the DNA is TGTGCCAGCAGCTTAAAAGGGACTGGTGGCTACACCTTC.

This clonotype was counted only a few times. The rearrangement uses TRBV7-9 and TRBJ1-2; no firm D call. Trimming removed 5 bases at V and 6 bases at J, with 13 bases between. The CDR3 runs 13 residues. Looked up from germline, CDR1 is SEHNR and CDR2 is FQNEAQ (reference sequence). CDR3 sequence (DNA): TGTGCCAGCAGCCCGGACGCCGGGGATGGCTACACCTTC. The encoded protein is CASSPDAGDGYTF. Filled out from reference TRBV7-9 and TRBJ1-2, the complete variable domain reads DTGVSQNPRHKITKRGQNVTFRCDPISEHNRLYWYRQTLGQGPEFLTYFQNEAQLEKSRLLSDRFSAERPKGSFSTLEIQRTEQGDSAMYLCASSPDAGDGYTFGSGTRLTVV.

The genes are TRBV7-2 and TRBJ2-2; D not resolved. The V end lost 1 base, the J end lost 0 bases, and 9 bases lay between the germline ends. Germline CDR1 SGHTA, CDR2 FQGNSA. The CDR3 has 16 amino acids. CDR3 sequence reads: CASSLGADTNTGELFF. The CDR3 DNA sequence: TGTGCCAGCAGCTTAGGGGCGGATACGAACACCGGGGAGCTGTTTTTT.

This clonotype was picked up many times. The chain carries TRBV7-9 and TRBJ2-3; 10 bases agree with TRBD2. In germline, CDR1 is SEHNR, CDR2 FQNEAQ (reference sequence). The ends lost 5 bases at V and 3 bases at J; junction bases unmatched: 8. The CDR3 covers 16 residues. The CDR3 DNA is TGTGCCAGCAGCCCCGGACTAGCGGAGTATACAGATACGCAGTATTTT. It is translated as CASSPGLAEYTDTQYF.

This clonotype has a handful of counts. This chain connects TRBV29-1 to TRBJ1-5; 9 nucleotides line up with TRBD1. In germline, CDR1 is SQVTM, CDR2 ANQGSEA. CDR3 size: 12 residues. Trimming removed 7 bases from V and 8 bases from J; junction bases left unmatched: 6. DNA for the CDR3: TGCAGCGGACGGAGACAGGGGGAGCCCCAGCATTTT. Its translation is CSGRRQGEPQHF.

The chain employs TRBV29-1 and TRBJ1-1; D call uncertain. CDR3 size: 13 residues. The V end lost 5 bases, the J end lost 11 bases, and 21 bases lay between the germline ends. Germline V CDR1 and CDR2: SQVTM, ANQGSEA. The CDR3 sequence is CSVIEVAGRKAFF. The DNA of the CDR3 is TGCAGCGTTATCGAAGTGGCGGGCCGGAAGGCTTTCTTT.

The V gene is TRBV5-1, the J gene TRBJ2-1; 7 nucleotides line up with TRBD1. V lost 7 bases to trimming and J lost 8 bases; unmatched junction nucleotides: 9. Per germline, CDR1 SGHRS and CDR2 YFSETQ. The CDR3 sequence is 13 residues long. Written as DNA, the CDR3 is TGCGCCAGCGTAGGGGGCGCGCCCCATGAGCAGTTCTTC. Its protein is CASVGGAPHEQFF.

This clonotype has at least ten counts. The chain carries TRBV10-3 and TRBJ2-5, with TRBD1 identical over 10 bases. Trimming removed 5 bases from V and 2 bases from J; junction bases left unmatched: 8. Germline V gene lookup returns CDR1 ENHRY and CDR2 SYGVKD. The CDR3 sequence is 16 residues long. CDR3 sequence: CAISNRDRGPQETQYF. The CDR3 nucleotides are TGTGCCATCAGTAACCGGGACAGGGGTCCTCAAGAGACCCAGTACTTC.

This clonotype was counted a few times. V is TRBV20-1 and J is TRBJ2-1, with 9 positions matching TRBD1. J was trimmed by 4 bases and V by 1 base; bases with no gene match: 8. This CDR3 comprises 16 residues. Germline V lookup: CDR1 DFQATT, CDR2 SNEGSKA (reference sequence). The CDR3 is CSARGHDRGKYNEQFF. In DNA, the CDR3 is TGCAGTGCTAGAGGCCACGACAGGGGGAAGTACAATGAGCAGTTCTTC.

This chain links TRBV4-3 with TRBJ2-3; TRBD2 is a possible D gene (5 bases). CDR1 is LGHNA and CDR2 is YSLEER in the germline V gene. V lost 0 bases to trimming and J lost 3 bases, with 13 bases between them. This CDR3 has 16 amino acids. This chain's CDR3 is CASSQERGVGTDTQYF. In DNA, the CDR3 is TGCGCCAGCAGCCAAGAACGGGGTGTCGGTACAGATACGCAGTATTTT.

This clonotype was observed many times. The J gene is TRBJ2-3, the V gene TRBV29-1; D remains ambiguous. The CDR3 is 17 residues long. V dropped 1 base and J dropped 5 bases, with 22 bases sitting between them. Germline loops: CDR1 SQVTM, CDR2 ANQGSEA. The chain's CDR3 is CSVEGKTGTLYGDTQYF. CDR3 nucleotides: TGCAGCGTTGAAGGGAAAACCGGCACCCTTTATGGAGATACGCAGTATTTT.

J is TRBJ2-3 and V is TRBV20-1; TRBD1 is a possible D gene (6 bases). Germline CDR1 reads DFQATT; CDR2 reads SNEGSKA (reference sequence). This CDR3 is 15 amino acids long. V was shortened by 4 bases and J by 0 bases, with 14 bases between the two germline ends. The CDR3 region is CSATRRDMSTDTQYF. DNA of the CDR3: TGCAGTGCTACTAGACGGGACATGAGCACAGATACGCAGTATTTT.

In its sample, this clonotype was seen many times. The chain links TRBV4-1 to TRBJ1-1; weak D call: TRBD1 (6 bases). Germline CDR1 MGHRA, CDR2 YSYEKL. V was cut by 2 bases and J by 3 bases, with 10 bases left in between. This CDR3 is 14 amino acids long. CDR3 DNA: TGCGCCAGCAGCCAACTGGACAGAGACACTGAAGCTTTCTTT. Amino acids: CASSQLDRDTEAFF.